The next 23 T cell receptor beta chains were all read from a single sample in a study of T cell repertoires in cytomegalovirus infection. TCRdb re-derived calls from the reads in MiXCR, one entry per CDR3 protein. This table holds 630,000 or so distinct CDR3 sequences, about 24% found once. The sequencing input was CD8+ T cells from PBMCs. These receptors originate from a human donor in good health (CMV status not recorded). Some clones in this sample may be carry-over from other donors' samples.

The gene calls are TRBV5-5 and TRBJ2-5; TRBD1 matches 8 bases. The CDR3 runs to 15 residues. CDR1 SGHKS and CDR2 YYEKEE come from the germline V gene (reference sequence). Trimming at V came to 3 bases and at J to 5 bases, leaving 9 bases not matched to a gene. In DNA form, the CDR3 reads TGTGCCAGCAGCTCCTCGGACAGGGTTGCTGAGACCCAGTACTTC. The encoded protein is CASSSSDRVAETQYF.

This clonotype appeared many times. V usage is TRBV7-6 and J usage is TRBJ1-1; the D gene is possibly TRBD1 (5 bases). CDR1 and CDR2 from the germline V gene are SGHVS and FNYEAQ. The CDR3 contains 14 residues. Trimming shortened V by 5 bases and J by 7 bases, and 17 bases separated the two germline ends. Here the CDR3 DNA reads TGTGCCAGCAGCCCTAATCGCATGGGGGATGAAGCTTTCTTT. The encoded protein is CASSPNRMGDEAFF.

A remark on this clonotype: Given a much more abundant clone one base away, this may be a read error. J is TRBJ2-1 and V is TRBV7-3; 9 bases fit TRBD1. This CDR3 comprises 14 residues. Germline lookup yields CDR1 SGHTA and CDR2 FQGTGA. CDR3 DNA sequence: TGTGCCAGCAACACAGGGGGCTTGTTCAATGGGCAGTTCTTC. Translating gives CASNTGGLFNGQFF.

The chain is built from TRBV14 and TRBJ1-2; D possibly corresponds to TRBD1 (6 bases). The CDR3 is 17 residues long. V was pared by 0 bases and J by 3 bases, with 17 bases between. Germline V gives CDR1 SGHDN, CDR2 FVKESK. The CDR3, as DNA: TGTGCCAGCAGCCAAGATGTACTGGGGGCAGGGGACTATGGCTACACCTTC. Protein product: CASSQDVLGAGDYGYTF. Drawing the rest from reference TRBV14 and TRBJ1-2, the complete variable domain is EAGVTQFPSHSVIEKGQTVTLRCDPISGHDNLYWYRRVMGKEIKFLLHFVKESKQDESGMPNNRFLAERTGGTYSTLKVQPAELEDSGVYFCASSQDVLGAGDYGYTFGSGTRLTVV.

At least ten counts were recorded for this clonotype. The genes are TRBV7-6 and TRBJ1-1, with D maybe TRBD1 (6 bases). Trimming stripped 2 bases from V and 1 base from J, with 11 bases between. Germline V lookup: CDR1 SGHVS, CDR2 FNYEAQ. CDR3 length equals 15 residues. As DNA, the CDR3 is TGTGCCAGCAGCTTATGGGGGGCGGGGAACACTGAAGCTTTCTTT. This codes for CASSLWGAGNTEAFF.

This chain links TRBV6-6 with TRBJ2-7; possible D gene TRBD1, 5 bases. Trimming shortened V by 6 bases and J by 3 bases, and 9 bases separated the two germline ends. The germline CDR1 and CDR2 sequences are MNHNY and SVGAGI (reference sequence). This CDR3 is 12 amino acids long. CDR3 region: CASSKDIYEQYV. CDR3 sequence (DNA): TGTGCCAGCAGCAAGGACATCTACGAGCAGTACGTC.

This clonotype came up many times. The genes are TRBV12-3 or TRBV12-4 and TRBJ2-5; the match to TRBD1 covers 9 bases. V lost 5 bases and J lost 4; bases outside the gene matches: 11. This CDR3 contains 16 residues. CDR3 DNA: TGTGCCAGCAGTCCCCCTCTGGACAGGGGTGGAGAGACCCAGTACTTC. This gives the protein CASSPPLDRGGETQYF.

This clonotype showed up many times. The rearrangement uses TRBV5-6 and TRBJ2-1; D remains ambiguous. The CDR3 sequence is 17 residues long. V lost 0 bases to trimming and J lost 3 bases, with 16 bases between them. Germline CDR1 and CDR2: SGHDT and YYEEEE. CDR3 sequence: CASSLGLLLTDYNEQFF. DNA for the CDR3: TGTGCCAGCAGCTTGGGTCTTTTGTTGACGGACTACAATGAGCAGTTCTTC.

This clonotype appeared many times. The V gene is TRBV7-2, the J gene TRBJ2-3, with TRBD2 identical over 14 bases. The germline gives CDR1 SGHTA, CDR2 FQGNSA. The V segment lost 5 bases and the J segment 1 base; nucleotides outside the gene matches: 8. This CDR3 spans 18 amino acids. Written as DNA, the CDR3 is TGTGCCAGCAGCGAGGGACTAGCGGGGGCCATAGGCACAGATACGCAGTATTTT. Translation: CASSEGLAGAIGTDTQYF. Together with reference TRBV7-2 and TRBJ2-3, the CDR3 gives the full variable domain: GAGVSQSPSNKVTEKGKDVELRCDPISGHTALYWYRQSLGQGLEFLIYFQGNSAPDKSGLPSDRFSAERTGGSVSTLTIQRTQQEDSAVYLCASSEGLAGAIGTDTQYFGPGTRLTVL.

A few counts support this clonotype. This chain connects TRBV6-6 to TRBJ2-3; 9 nucleotides align to TRBD2. The CDR3 contains 15 residues. V trimming: 7 bases; J trimming: 6 bases; junction bases outside the gene matches: 11. Germline lookup yields CDR1 MNHNY and CDR2 SVGAGI (reference sequence). CDR3 sequence: CASTRKAGGRDTQYF. The CDR3 bases are TGTGCCAGCACAAGAAAGGCGGGGGGGCGGGATACGCAGTATTTT.

This clonotype was recorded many times. This chain's CDR3 is CASSLRLAGSGGELFF. The CDR3 nucleotides read TGTGCCAGCAGCCTAAGACTAGCGGGGTCGGGCGGGGAGCTGTTTTTT. V usage is TRBV7-2 and J usage is TRBJ2-2, with 11 bases lining up with TRBD2. Per germline, CDR1 SGHTA and CDR2 FQGNSA. The junction had 9 bases not matched to a gene; V was cut back by 5 bases and J by 7 bases. The CDR3 has 16 residues.

The chain recombines TRBV27 with TRBJ1-6, with TRBD1 as a possible D gene (5 bases). Trimming removed 0 bases at V and 10 bases at J, with 10 bases between. The CDR3 contains 14 residues. Germline V gene sequence: CDR1 MNHEY, CDR2 SMNVEV (reference sequence). CDR3 region: CASSLSREGSPLHF. The CDR3 DNA sequence: TGTGCCAGCAGTTTATCCAGGGAGGGATCACCCCTCCACTTT.

This sequence joins TRBV12-3 or TRBV12-4 and TRBJ1-2; D gene ambiguous. The CDR3 consists of 14 residues. V gave up 4 bases and J gave up 8 bases, with 17 bases separating them. CDR3: CASSSRENYEGYTF. The CDR3 DNA is TGTGCCAGCAGTTCCCGGGAGAACTATGAAGGCTACACCTTC.

The chain joins TRBV14 to TRBJ1-4, with D unresolved. The CDR3 consists of 15 residues. V lost 4 bases, J lost 7 bases, and 16 bases lay in between. Germline V gene lookup returns CDR1 SGHDN and CDR2 FVKESK. CDR3 sequence (DNA): TGTGCCAGCAGCCCATGGGGTGGGTCTACTGAAAAACTGTTTTTT. Encoded protein: CASSPWGGSTEKLFF.

This clonotype has just a few counts. V and J are TRBV12-5 and TRBJ2-1; D is uncertain. CDR1 LGHNT and CDR2 FRNRAP come from the germline V gene. V was pared by 0 bases and J by 3 bases, with 6 bases between. CDR3 length: 14 residues. CDR3 sequence reads: CASGLVWVYNEQFF. The CDR3 DNA follows: TGTGCTAGTGGTTTGGTTTGGGTCTACAATGAGCAGTTCTTC.

The table lists this clonotype with many counts. This rearrangement joins TRBV19 to TRBJ2-1, with 10 bases matching TRBD2. This CDR3 comprises 16 residues. Germline V gives CDR1 LNHDA, CDR2 SQIVND (reference sequence). J gave up 8 bases and V 8 bases, and 15 bases lay outside the gene matches. CDR3 in DNA: TGTGCCAGTCGCCACTTTGGAGCGGGGGGGCCTGATGAGCAGTTCTTC. It yields the protein CASRHFGAGGPDEQFF.

This chain uses TRBV2 with TRBJ2-7; TRBD1 matches 10 bases. There are 15 residues in the CDR3. The germline CDR1 and CDR2 sequences are SNHLY and FYNNEI. The trim removed 6 bases at V and 5 bases at J, leaving 10 bases unmatched. The CDR3 here is CASSLAGTGVDEQYV. The CDR3 DNA is TGTGCCAGCAGCTTAGCCGGGACAGGGGTGGACGAGCAGTACGTC.

The rearrangement joins TRBV28 to TRBJ2-4, with 10 bases aligning to TRBD2. Germline V gene lookup returns CDR1 MDHEN and CDR2 SYDVKM. The junction had 5 bases not matched to a gene; V was cut back by 6 bases and J by 0 bases. The CDR3 is 16 amino acids. The CDR3 here is CASSPPSGRAKNIQYF. For the CDR3, the DNA is TGTGCCAGCAGCCCTCCTAGCGGGAGAGCCAAAAACATTCAGTACTTC.

This clonotype was picked up a small number of times. The chain recombines TRBV7-4 with TRBJ2-5; 12 bases map to TRBD1. V was pared by 4 bases and J by 7 bases, with 13 bases of the junction left unmatched. Germline V lookup: CDR1 SGHVT, CDR2 SQSDAQ. This CDR3 spans 17 amino acids. CDR3 DNA sequence: TGTGCCAGCAGCTCAAGACCGGGACAGGGGGCGCGTGTGACCCAGTACTTC. The encoded protein is CASSSRPGQGARVTQYF.

The chain has TRBV2 and TRBJ2-7; 7 bases line up with TRBD2. The germline V gene encodes CDR1 SNHLY and CDR2 FYNNEI. Trimming at V came to 3 bases and at J to 0 bases, leaving 5 bases not matched to a gene. This CDR3 region has 15 residues. CDR3 in DNA: TGTGCCAGCAGTGACTCGGGGGGAAGCTCCTACGAGCAGTACGTC. Its protein product is CASSDSGGSSYEQYV.

Remarks on this clonotype: A much larger clone sits a single nucleotide away, making a read error possible. The CDR3 loop reads CANSETEMNTEAFF. The CDR3 region has the DNA TGTGCCAACAGTGAGACAGAGATGAACACTGAAGCTTTCTTT. The V and J genes are TRBV7-6 and TRBJ1-1, with D maybe TRBD1 (5 bases). Germline CDR1 SGHVS, CDR2 FNYEAQ. This CDR3 spans 14 amino acids. V was clipped by 10 bases and J by 0 bases, with 15 bases between them.

This clonotype appeared many times. The chain is built from TRBV7-2 and TRBJ2-1, with D hard to call. Trimming removed 5 bases at V and 2 bases at J, with 13 bases between. This CDR3 region has 15 residues. CDR1 SGHTA and CDR2 FQGNSA come from the germline V gene. CDR3: CASSQNWSPYNEQFF. The CDR3 nucleotides read TGTGCCAGCAGCCAAAACTGGAGCCCCTACAATGAGCAGTTCTTC.

In this sample, this clonotype turned up many times. J is TRBJ1-1 and V is TRBV28, with D unresolved. The CDR3 spans 13 residues. Germline-derived CDR1 and CDR2 are MDHEN and SYDVKM. V was trimmed by 4 bases and J by 0 bases, leaving 6 bases between them. The chain's CDR3 is CASSSHLNTEAFF. The CDR3 region has the DNA TGTGCCAGCAGTTCCCACTTGAACACTGAAGCTTTCTTT. Full variable domain (missing parts from reference TRBV28 and TRBJ1-1): DVKVTQSSRYLVKRTGEKVFLECVQDMDHENMFWYRQDPGLGLRLIYFSYDVKMKEKGDIPEGYSVSREKKERFSLILESASTNQTSMYLCASSSHLNTEAFFGQGTRLTVV.